This TCR beta chain was identified in a study of neurological immune-mediated disorders (dated by TCRdb to the late 2010s). Background for the entire study: Peripheral blood TCR-beta repertoires from patients with HTLV-I-associated myelopathy (HAM/TSP), patients with multiple sclerosis, and healthy controls were compared in the study using UMI-based sequencing. The cohort comprised 65 to 75 subjects: around 15 HAM/TSP patients, some 35 multiple sclerosis patients and 20 healthy controls. The approximately 110 TCR-beta libraries included longitudinal samples, technical triplicates and paired sorted CD4+ and CD8+ T-cell subsets alongside PBMC samples.

cDNA was synthesized by template-switch 5'RACE using a primer with a 10-nucleotide random unique molecular identifier that tagged each TCR transcript. Over 190 million TCR-beta sequences, covering 15-18 subjects, were produced in each sequencing run. Total RNA was extracted with the RNeasy kit. TCR-beta VDJ regions were amplified with primers for the TCR constant region and the 5'RACE anchor, using the KAPA Real-time Library Amplification kit. A first PCR added sample indexes and Illumina adaptors, and a second PCR then raised library yield. After Ampure bead purification, the TCR product of roughly 650 bp was size-selected on a 2% E-gel SizeSelection system. Before pooling, library quality was checked on a Bioanalyzer, concentration was measured with Qubit, and libraries were quantified with the Kapa Library Quantification kit. An Illumina HiSeq 2500 was used to sequence the libraries paired-end at 2 x 150 bp. To increase sequence diversity, roughly 25-31% phiX was spiked into each library pool. As for the authors' bioinformatics: Quality-filtered reads were processed with the UMI-based MiGEC pipeline, which removed over 80% of raw TCR sequences during error correction. IMGT germline references were used for aligning VDJ genes, and each clonotype was defined as a unique CDR3 amino acid sequence together with its V-J genes. Clonal expansion, Shannon diversity and CDR3 relatedness were evaluated with VDJtools (CalcPairwiseDistances, ClusterSamples), while phylogenetic trees were built in CLCbio workbench. Using coefficient-of-variation modelling across technical triplicates, the study counted a clone as expanded if it had at least 8 unique UMIs. TCRdb trimmed the raw reads at Q25, called clones with MiXCR and kept productive beta chains. Rows with one shared CDR3 protein collapse into an entry with the most common genes and DNA. These V and J calls are TCRdb output, not the study's own analysis. The sample data list about 48,000 distinct CDR3 sequences, and about a tenth of these were observed just once. 21% of the sample is in the top ten clones.

The paper's findings and limits, for the study overall: No identical CDR3 amino acid sequences were found to be shared among expanded clones across subjects, suggesting that TCR-beta repertoires were private in all groups. The highest TCR clonal expansion was observed in HAM/TSP patients, whereas the lowest was observed in MS patients, even when compared with healthy controls.

V loses 5 bases, J loses 2 bases, and the germline ends lie 14 bases apart. CDR1 and CDR2, looked up from the germline V gene, are MNHNS and SASEGT. Including cysteine and phenylalanine, the CDR3 has 15 amino acids. The DNA shown is the 45-base CDR3, in frame from base 1. This clonotype showed up many times. This clone's antigen is unknown. No qualities accompany the bases; no much larger clone lies one base away. For unsorted PBMC libraries, 2 million PBMCs were used after storage in RNAlater at -80 degrees C until RNA extraction. Peripheral blood was subjected to Ficoll-Hypaque density gradient centrifugation to isolate PBMCs, which were then cryopreserved in liquid nitrogen.

The sequenced sample consisted of PBMCs. The origin of this receptor is a woman in her forties with HTLV-1-associated myelopathy (HAM/TSP). Recombination joined TRBV6-1 with TRBJ2-3, with the D gene possibly TRBD1 or TRBD2, each one fitting 5 bases. The DNA is as follows: TGTGCCAGCAGTAAAGAGGGGATTTCCACAGATACGCAGTATTTT. This is translated as CASSKEGISTDTQYF.